The rows below give T cell receptor beta chains drawn from one sample of a study of T cells in narcolepsy. Some clones are missing from TCRdb's copy, which holds only in-frame ones; the method was immunoSEQ multiplex PCR. The table has around 31,000 clones, just under 80% seen once. The sample comprised CD45RA- memory CD4+ T cells from PBMCs. The receptors were sampled from a human donor with narcolepsy. Each CDR3 is given with its conserved first and last residue. The D gene is left open where the match is weak. A clone size is listed for some rows: how often the clone was seen (once, few, many), or a class if it is expanded.

clone_size	v_call	d_call	j_call	cdr3_length	cdr3_nt	cdr3_aa
once	TRBV15	NA	TRBJ2-3	14	TGTGCCACCAGCGTCTTAGCACGCACAGATACGCAGTATTTT	CATSVLARTDTQYF
NA	TRBV7-8	NA	TRBJ2-3	15	TGTGCCAGCAGCTTAACGGGACAAAGCACAGATACGCAGTATTTT	CASSLTGQSTDTQYF
NA	TRBV7-2	NA	TRBJ2-5	13	TGTGCCAGCAGTCGGGGCCTCCAAGAGACCCAGTACTTC	CASSRGLQETQYF
few	TRBV6-5	NA	TRBJ1-2	13	TGTGCCAGCAGTTACACCCAAAACTATGGCTACACCTTC	CASSYTQNYGYTF
NA	TRBV19	NA	TRBJ1-6	17	TGTGCCAGTAGTACATCGGGGGACGTTGGTCGGGGTTCACCCCTCCACTTT	CASSTSGDVGRGSPLHF
NA	TRBV6-1	NA	TRBJ1-2	14	TGTGCCAGCAGTGCCGAGGGCCCTTACTATGGCTACACCTTC	CASSAEGPYYGYTF
NA	TRBV7-6	TRBD2	TRBJ2-3	16	TGTGCCAGCAGCTCCGAGCGGGGGCTCAGGACAGATACGCAGTATTTT	CASSSERGLRTDTQYF
once	TRBV19	NA	TRBJ2-5	13	TGTGCCAGTAGTCCTCCGGGAGTAGAGACCCAGTACTTC	CASSPPGVETQYF
medium-sized	TRBV5-5	TRBD1	TRBJ2-3	16	TGTGCCAGCAGCTGGCGACAGGGTCTCAGCACAGATACGCAGTATTTT	CASSWRQGLSTDTQYF
NA	TRBV27	NA	TRBJ1-3	14	TGTGCCAGCAGTTTTACGCCCTCTGGAAACACCATATATTTT	CASSFTPSGNTIYF
NA	TRBV7-7	TRBD1	TRBJ1-4	15	TGTGCCAGCAGCTTAGGAGGGACAGAAAATGAAAAACTGTTTTTT	CASSLGGTENEKLFF
NA	TRBV5-1	NA	TRBJ2-2	13	TGCGCCAGCAGCTTGAAAGAAACCGGGGAGCTGTTTTTT	CASSLKETGELFF
NA	TRBV9	NA	TRBJ1-2	14	TGTGCCAGCAGCGTAGATACGGGGAACTATGGCTACACCTTC	CASSVDTGNYGYTF
NA	TRBV19	TRBD1	TRBJ1-5	13	TGTGCCAGTAGTTACAGGGGAAATCAGCCCCAGCATTTT	CASSYRGNQPQHF
NA	TRBV11-2	TRBD1	TRBJ1-1	17	TGTGCCAGCAGCTTAGATGTTATCAGGACAGGGGGGGCTGAAGCTTTCTTT	CASSLDVIRTGGAEAFF
NA	TRBV21-1	NA	TRBJ1-1	17	TGTGCCAGCAGCAAAGGACGAAGAAGAAGCAGGAACACTGAAGCTTTCTTT	CASSKGRRRSRNTEAFF
NA	TRBV6-1	TRBD1	TRBJ1-5	13	TGTGCCAGCAGAGGGGGCGCGGTTCAGCCCCAGCATTTT	CASRGGAVQPQHF
NA	TRBV27	NA	TRBJ1-3	14	TGTGCCAGCAGTTTGGGGGGAGCTGGAAACACCATATATTTT	CASSLGGAGNTIYF
medium-sized	TRBV6-6	NA	TRBJ1-5	12	TGTGCCAGCGACCAGGGTGGACAGCCCCAGCATTTT	CASDQGGQPQHF
NA	TRBV28	NA	TRBJ2-2	15	TGTGCCAGCAGTCCCTATAGGACCTCACCGGTGAAGCTGTTTTTT	CASSPYRTSPVKLFF
NA	TRBV19	NA	TRBJ2-2	15	TGTGCCAGTAGTAGCAGCTTTAGGAACACCGGGGAGCTGTTTTTT	CASSSSFRNTGELFF
NA	TRBV29-1	NA	TRBJ2-7	15	TGCAGCGTTGAAGAAGGCCAGGGGAGCTCCTACGAGCAGTACTTC	CSVEEGQGSSYEQYF